The 24 T cell receptor beta chains below come from one sample, sequenced in a study of T cells after yellow fever vaccination. TCRdb used MiXCR to reprocess the 5' RACE reads, holding one entry per CDR3 protein. Of about 180,000 distinct CDR3 sequences listed, approximately 6.2% were seen once; the top ten hold about 2.7%. The material sequenced was CD4+ T cells sorted from PBMCs, taken on the day of the first yellow fever vaccination. Receptor source: a young man who received the YFV17D yellow fever vaccine.

The chain couples TRBV10-3 to TRBJ2-3, with D maybe TRBD1 (5 bases). From germline, CDR1 is ENHRY and CDR2 SYGVKD. The V end was cut by 11 bases, the J end by 7 bases, with 19 bases between. The CDR3 covers 13 residues. CDR3: CASGLQDTNTQYF. DNA for the CDR3: TGTGCCTCTGGGCTACAGGACACTAATACGCAGTATTTT.

This clonotype was seen a few times. The V gene is TRBV20-1, the J gene TRBJ2-5, with D perhaps TRBD1 or TRBD2 (6 bases each). The V gene's germline CDR1 is DFQATT and CDR2 SNEGSKA (reference sequence). CDR3 length equals 15 residues. V was clipped by 6 bases and J by 6 bases, with 23 bases between them. CDR3 protein: CSATLGGGKEKTQYF. The CDR3, as DNA: TGCAGTGCAACCTTAGGAGGGGGGAAGGAGAAGACCCAGTACTTC.

This clonotype turned up a few times. The chain combines TRBV30 with TRBJ1-1; D not certain. Germline V CDR1 and CDR2: GTSNPN, SVGIG (reference sequence). CDR3 length: 15 residues. Trimming shortened V by 2 bases and J by 5 bases, and 18 bases separated the two germline ends. The CDR3 spells CAWSLAGKMGTEAFF. The CDR3 bases are TGTGCCTGGAGTCTTGCCGGCAAAATGGGGACTGAAGCTTTCTTT.

The chain couples TRBV7-2 to TRBJ1-1; the match to TRBD1 covers 9 bases. The V segment lost 5 bases and the J segment 10 bases; nucleotides outside the gene matches: 11. Germline V gene lookup returns CDR1 SGHTA and CDR2 FQGNSA. The CDR3 is 14 amino acids. The CDR3: CASSPRDRAVAAFF. CDR3 nucleotides: TGTGCCAGCAGCCCCCGGGACAGGGCGGTTGCAGCTTTCTTT.

The J gene is TRBJ2-5, the V gene TRBV5-1; D not certain. CDR1 is SGHRS and CDR2 is YFSETQ in the germline V gene. Trimming removed 6 bases from V and 0 bases from J, with 15 bases in between. The CDR3 is made up of 15 amino acids. CDR3 bases: TGCGCCAGCACCCAGATGGGTACTTACCAAGAGACCCAGTACTTC. Its protein is CASTQMGTYQETQYF.

In this sample, this clonotype turned up many times. This chain connects TRBV5-1 to TRBJ2-5; 10 nucleotides match TRBD1. CDR3 length equals 15 residues. Losses at the gene ends were 4 bases for V and 5 bases for J; bases not matched to a gene: 8. CDR1 and CDR2 (germline): SGHRS, YFSETQ. The CDR3 sequence is CASSRGQGGVETQYF. CDR3 sequence (DNA): TGCGCCAGCAGCCGAGGACAGGGGGGAGTGGAGACCCAGTACTTC.

This clonotype was observed a handful of times. The rearrangement links TRBV4-1 to TRBJ1-1; D is uncertain. The V gene lost 3 bases and the J gene lost 5 bases, with 10 bases spanning the gap. The CDR3 covers 13 residues. Germline CDR1 MGHRA, CDR2 YSYEKL. This CDR3 reads CASSQILLTEAFF. The CDR3 nucleotides read TGCGCCAGCAGCCAGATACTATTGACTGAAGCTTTCTTT.

This clonotype showed up many times. The chain uses TRBV7-2 and TRBJ2-2; 8 bases align to TRBD2. V was pared by 5 bases and J by 7 bases, with 12 bases of the junction left unmatched. Looked up from germline, CDR1 is SGHTA and CDR2 is FQGNSA. The CDR3 covers 16 residues. The DNA of the CDR3 is TGTGCCAGCAGCCCATCCGCGGGGGGCCGGGGCGGGGAGCTGTTTTTT. Its translation: CASSPSAGGRGGELFF.

This clonotype was counted at least ten times. The rearrangement links TRBV11-3 to TRBJ2-1; D may be TRBD1 (5 bases). V was shortened by 5 bases and J by 1 base, with 12 bases between the two germline ends. Germline V gives CDR1 SGHNT, CDR2 YENEEA. The CDR3 consists of 15 residues. The CDR3 loop is CASSLQGTSYNEQFF. For the CDR3, the DNA is TGTGCCAGCAGCCTGCAGGGTACGTCCTACAATGAGCAGTTCTTC.

There are many counts of this clonotype. The rearrangement uses TRBV7-3 and TRBJ1-4; D gene uncertain. Trimming shortened V by 5 bases and J by 4 bases, and 14 bases separated the two germline ends. Germline-derived CDR1 and CDR2 are SGHTA and FQGTGA. This CDR3 is 15 amino acids long. CDR3 bases: TGTGCCAGCAGCCCCCTGGGGAGTCATAATGAAAAACTGTTTTTT. It specifies CASSPLGSHNEKLFF.

The sample holds many counts of this clonotype. This chain uses TRBV5-7 with TRBJ2-1; D is perhaps TRBD2 (5 bases). TRBV5-7 falls under the ORF class, with uncertain function. The CDR3 sequence is 15 residues long. V lost 0 bases and J lost 5, with 12 bases in between. The CDR3 loop reads CASSLGASRDNEQFF. The DNA for the CDR3 is TGTGCCAGCAGCTTGGGGGCTAGCCGGGACAATGAGCAGTTCTTC.

This clonotype appeared many times. The chain uses TRBV20-1 and TRBJ2-7; TRBD1 might be the D (6 bases). The CDR3 loop spans 14 amino acids. Germline V CDR1 and CDR2: DFQATT, SNEGSKA (reference sequence). V lost 2 bases, J lost 7 bases, and 18 bases lay in between. In DNA form, the CDR3 reads TGCAGTGCTAGAACAGGGACCGCTCGGGGAGAGCAGTACGTC. It is translated as CSARTGTARGEQYV.

The V gene is TRBV7-9, the J gene TRBJ1-4, with D perhaps matching TRBD1 (5 bases). The germline gives CDR1 SEHNR, CDR2 FQNEAQ (reference sequence). Trimming stripped 1 base from V and 0 bases from J, with 9 bases between. The CDR3 has 16 residues. CDR3 region: CASSLGWDATNEKLFF. The CDR3 DNA reads as TGTGCCAGCAGCTTAGGATGGGACGCAACTAATGAAAAACTGTTTTTT.

The table lists this clonotype with many counts. V and J are TRBV6-2 or TRBV6-3 and TRBJ2-7; D unresolved. V lost 3 bases and J 2 bases, leaving 14 bases between the germline ends. The CDR3 totals 15 residues. CDR1 is MNHEY and CDR2 is SVGEGT in the germline V gene. The CDR3 loop is CASSYVKGLTYEQYF. The DNA for the CDR3 is TGTGCCAGCAGTTATGTTAAGGGTCTGACCTACGAGCAGTACTTC.

This clonotype was recorded at least ten times. The rearrangement joins TRBV3-1 to TRBJ2-3; 7 bases agree with TRBD1. V dropped 4 bases and J dropped 3; count of bases not matched to a gene: 7. This CDR3 contains 15 residues. From germline, CDR1 is LGHDT and CDR2 YNNKEL (reference sequence). In DNA, the CDR3 is TGTGCCAGCAGCCTCACAGGGGATTCAACAGATACGCAGTATTTT. It is translated as CASSLTGDSTDTQYF.

This clonotype was observed a handful of times. The V call is TRBV12-3 or TRBV12-4, the J call TRBJ1-2; tentative D call: TRBD1 (6 bases). Trimming took 6 bases from V and 6 from J, leaving 14 bases between them. This CDR3 is built from 13 residues. The CDR3: CASSLRGWHGYTF. The CDR3 nucleotides read TGTGCCAGCAGCCTGAGGGGGTGGCATGGCTACACCTTC.

This clonotype was recorded many times. This sequence joins TRBV4-3 and TRBJ1-3; 8 nucleotides agree with TRBD1. CDR1 is LGHNA, CDR2 YSLEER, per germline. J was trimmed by 3 bases and V by 0 bases; bases with no gene match: 7. CDR3 length: 17 residues. CDR3 nucleotides: TGCGCCAGCAGCCAAGATATAGGGGACAGGAGTGGAAACACCATATATTTT. Translated: CASSQDIGDRSGNTIYF.

This clonotype came up a few times. V usage is TRBV12-3 or TRBV12-4 and J usage is TRBJ2-7; no clear D gene. The CDR3 consists of 13 residues. Trimming removed 6 bases at V and 6 bases at J, with 15 bases between. The CDR3 DNA follows: TGTGCCAGCAGCCAAAACGAAGTCGGCGAGCAGTACTTC. It yields the protein CASSQNEVGEQYF.

There are a few counts of this clonotype. This chain links TRBV4-2 with TRBJ2-5; 12 bases align to TRBD2. The CDR3 covers 15 residues. Looked up from germline, CDR1 is LGHNA and CDR2 is YNFKEQ. V gave up 4 bases and J gave up 6 bases; unmatched junction bases: 6. CDR3 nucleotides: TGTGCCAGCAGCCCTAGCGGGGGGGCCGGCAAGACCCAGTACTTC. It translates to CASSPSGGAGKTQYF.

Ten or more counts support this clonotype. This rearrangement joins TRBV12-3 or TRBV12-4 to TRBJ1-1; TRBD1 aligns across 7 bases. CDR3 length equals 15 residues. Trimming at V came to 7 bases and at J to 4 bases, leaving 12 bases not matched to a gene. The DNA for the CDR3 is TGTGCCAGCACCCAGGAGGGGGCTCGGAGCACTGAAGCTTTCTTT. Its protein is CASTQEGARSTEAFF.

The V gene is TRBV12-5, the J gene TRBJ1-2; D not certain. This CDR3 contains 14 residues. V dropped 3 bases and J dropped 4 bases, with 12 bases sitting between them. Germline V CDR1 and CDR2: LGHNT, FRNRAP. CDR3: CASGFSDAFYGYTF. The CDR3 DNA follows: TGTGCTAGTGGTTTTTCAGACGCCTTCTATGGCTACACCTTC.

This clonotype was seen at least ten times. The chain has TRBV12-3 or TRBV12-4 and TRBJ1-1; TRBD1 matches at 10 bases. After removal of 6 bases from V and 0 bases from J, the junction contained 10 bases not matched to a gene. The CDR3 runs to 17 residues. CDR3 DNA: TGTGCCAGCAGCCCGGGACAGGGGAAAAGCATGAACACTGAAGCTTTCTTT. Translated: CASSPGQGKSMNTEAFF.

At least ten counts were recorded for this clonotype. The chain links TRBV28 to TRBJ1-1; D unclear. Germline CDR1 MDHEN, CDR2 SYDVKM. CDR3 size: 11 residues. Trimming took 8 bases from V and 7 from J, leaving 11 bases between them. The CDR3 here is CASYQNGEAFF. In DNA form, the CDR3 reads TGTGCCAGCTATCAGAATGGTGAAGCTTTCTTT.

Many counts were recorded for this clonotype. The chain employs TRBV4-1 and TRBJ2-7; 9 bases are a match to TRBD1. This CDR3 is 18 amino acids long. With 0 bases clipped from V and 3 bases from J, the junction kept 12 bases outside the gene matches. CDR1 and CDR2 from the germline V gene are MGHRA and YSYEKL. CDR3 sequence: CASSQDLGTWDRVYEQYF. CDR3 nucleotides: TGCGCCAGCAGCCAAGATTTAGGAACGTGGGACAGGGTCTACGAGCAGTACTTC.